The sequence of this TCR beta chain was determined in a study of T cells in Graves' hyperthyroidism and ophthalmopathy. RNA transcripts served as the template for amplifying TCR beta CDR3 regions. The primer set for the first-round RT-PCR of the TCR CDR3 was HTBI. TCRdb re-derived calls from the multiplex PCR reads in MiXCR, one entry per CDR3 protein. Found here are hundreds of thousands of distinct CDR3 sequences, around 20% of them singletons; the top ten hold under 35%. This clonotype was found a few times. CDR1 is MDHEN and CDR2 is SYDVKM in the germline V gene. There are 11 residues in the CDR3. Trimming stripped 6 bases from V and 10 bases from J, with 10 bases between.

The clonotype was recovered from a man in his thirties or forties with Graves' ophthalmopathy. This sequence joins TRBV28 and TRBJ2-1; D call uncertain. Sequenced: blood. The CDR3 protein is CASRQNTEQFF. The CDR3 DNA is TGTGCCAGCAGACAAAACACAGAGCAGTTCTTC.